Here is one T cell receptor (beta chain) with its context. Its antigen is unknown. Per-base quality was not reported, and no clone a single base away is much larger than it. From the cysteine through the phenylalanine, the CDR3 covers 14 amino acids. The CDR3 DNA has 42 bases and is translated from base 1. CDR1 and CDR2 were assigned from the germline V gene (reference sequence) as SEHNR and FQNEAQ. V loses 3 bases, J loses 4 bases, and the germline ends lie 12 bases apart. The source of the sample is a study of blood T cells in healthy people across ages (dated by TCRdb to between 2014 and 2017). Context from the whole study: Template switching captured roughly one uniquely barcoded TCR beta cDNA molecule per two T cells in model experiments. Two additional independent replicas of 1 million unique cDNA reads from the same blood draw were analyzed for two donors (one aged 18 to 30 and one aged 80 or older). The donors were divided into four age groups: young (average roughly 15 years), middle-aged (under 40), aged (roughly 66) and long-lived (approximately 74). The study measured age-related changes in TCR beta repertoire diversity using deep sequencing normalized with unique cDNA molecular identifiers. Results and caveats for the whole study, not just this receptor: The percentage of naive T cells measured by flow cytometry correlated strongly with observed TCR beta diversity. As age increased, observed TCR beta diversity per million T cells dropped in a roughly linear way, and a significant reduction was already evident by age 40. Because donor CMV infection status was unknown, age-related changes in expanded clonotypes were potentially confounded. Conclusive comparison of naive and antigen-experienced compartments was prevented by the profiling of bulk unsorted PBMCs. Estimates of total diversity based on one million sequenced T cells were regarded as lower bounds and as underestimates. Compared with the aged group, the long-lived group had more naive CD4+ T cells, fewer expanded clones and increased TCR diversity, suggesting age selection.

To prepare the library, 5' RACE was applied. Reads for this sample came from an Illumina HiSeq 2500. A second roughly 7 to 12 cycle PCR used a sample-barcoded 5' primer and a J-beta primer mix. Each TCR beta cDNA molecule received a unique molecular identifier from a template-switch 5' adaptor carrying 12 random nucleotides. Each sample yielded at least 2.5 million CDR3-containing paired-end reads. All of the RNA was converted into first-strand cDNA using the Mint cDNA synthesis kit, with a TRBC-specific oligonucleotide serving as the primer. Following uracil-DNA glycosylase treatment, a first 18-cycle PCR with universal primers M1SS and BC2_uni_R was performed on all cDNA. Per the source publication's procedure: For normalization, 1 million high-quality reads, each with a distinct molecular identifier, were randomly selected from each sample. Reads with shared molecular identifiers were discarded instead of being binned into consensus sequences. MiTCR, with a Q25 quality threshold and the strictest error-elimination algorithm, was used for CDR3 identification, clonotype clustering and error correction. Lower-bound total TCR beta diversity was estimated with a nonparametric unseen species model using Euler transformation. TCRdb applied fastp at Q25 and MiXCR to the public reads, then kept only in-frame beta chains. Each CDR3 protein gets just one entry, which takes the most common genes and DNA from the rows behind it. TCRdb's processing, not the authors', yielded these V and J calls. Present in this sample are 1 million or so distinct CDR3 sequences, about 23% of which were seen just once. The ten largest account for around 0.75% of the sample.

Donors were 39 systemically healthy Caucasian individuals from Russia aged roughly 6 to 100 years. Approximately 9.3 milliliters of peripheral blood were collected from each donor into EDTA-treated Vacutainer tubes. Ficoll-Paque density-gradient centrifugation was used to isolate PBMCs, with at least 6.5 million per sample. Trizol reagent was used to extract total RNA from the PBMCs, yielding at least 6 micrograms per sample. For every donor, flow cytometry on a PBMC aliquot measured the percentage of naive CD45RAhigh/CD27high T cells. This sample was also put to use in a study of T cells of mothers and their children. The second source states: Donors were nine systemically healthy Caucasian individuals: three mothers and their six children. cDNA synthesis used all of the extracted RNA, with roughly 1.5 ug of RNA in each 15 ul reaction. In the second PCR, the M1S primer added sample barcodes and 2-4 random nucleotides. More than 8 million TCR beta CDR3 reads were obtained from each mother, and some 3.3 million reads were obtained from each child. Thymic selection shapes the output of TCR recombination in a similar way in related and unrelated pairs, and inherited differences have a minor effect. Normalized repertoire overlap in related mother-child pairs was always slightly higher than in unrelated mother-child pairs, but the difference was never significant. Persistent microchimeric T cell clones were not detected, at a sensitivity of approximately 93 clones per million clonotypes. To look for features that set related mother-child pairs apart from unrelated individuals, the researchers ran deep NGS to compare the TCR beta repertoires of mothers and children. On average, the children were approximately 11 +/- 4 years old, while the mothers were roughly 36 +/- 4 years old. After adapter ligation was performed with NEBNext reagents, the libraries were sequenced on an Illumina HiSeq 2000 with 100+100 nt paired-end reads. To prevent cross-contamination, the mother and child libraries were prepared one month apart and sequenced in separate runs. Each donor had between about 500,000 and 2,300,000 distinct TCR beta clonotypes identified. Naive TCR beta clonotypes were estimated from low-frequency clonotypes matched to each donor's FACS-determined naive share, without sorting.

Material for sequencing was blood. This sequence originates from a girl aged 2-15 years in good health. The chain joins TRBV7-9 to TRBJ1-2, with the identity of the D gene unclear. The CDR3 amino acid sequence is: CASSLAPLPYGYTF. DNA sequence: TGTGCCAGCAGCTTGGCGCCCCTGCCCTATGGCTACACCTTC.